These 32 T cell receptor beta chains originate from one sample sequenced in a study of CXCR3-negative and CXCR3-positive naive CD8 T cells. General study points: For CXCR3-positive naive cells, TRB CDR3s were more hydrophobic than those of CXCR3-negative naive cells.

These receptors are not linked to any known antigen. 5' RACE that incorporated UMI labels was used to prepare the TRB cDNA libraries. TCRdb re-called the 5' RACE reads and catalogs CDR3 proteins one per entry, DNA excluded. Listed are some 47,000 distinct CDR3 sequences; roughly 0.6% falls within the top ten. Sequenced sample: naive CXCR3+ CD8+ T cells from blood. Subset defined: CD45RO-CCR7+CD27+CD95- naive CD8+ T cells expressing CXCR3 (TNR3+). The receptors derive from a human donor in good health. Some clones in this sample may be carry-over from other donors' samples.

CDR3 region: CASSGQHFTEAFF. The rearrangement links TRBV12-3 or TRBV12-4 to TRBJ1-1; the TCRdb call, TRBD1, lacks DNA for checking. The CDR3 runs 13 residues.

The genes are TRBV19 and TRBJ2-6; checking the TCRdb D call of TRBD1 is not possible without DNA. This CDR3 comprises 20 residues. Germline V gives CDR1 LNHDA, CDR2 SQIVND (reference sequence). CDR3: CASSRQGPHKLSSGANVLTF.

This rearrangement joins TRBV12-5 to TRBJ1-1; TCRdb reports TRBD1, a call that lacks DNA to check it against. Germline values: CDR1 LGHNT, CDR2 FRNRAP. CDR3 length: 16 amino acids. This chain's CDR3 is CASGFGTGLLNTEAFF.

This chain uses TRBV6-5 with TRBJ2-2; TCRdb names TRBD2, which stays unverified in the absence of DNA. CDR3 length: 18 amino acids. Germline V gene data show CDR1 as MNHEY and CDR2 as SVGAGI. Here the CDR3 reads CASSYSPLAGGDTGELFF.

J is TRBJ2-7 and V is TRBV20-1; with no DNA, the TCRdb D assignment of TRBD1 cannot be verified. This CDR3 spans 13 amino acids. CDR1 is DFQATT, CDR2 SNEGSKA, per germline (reference sequence). The CDR3 here is CSARGTDSYEQYF.

V and J are TRBV7-6 and TRBJ1-3. Germline-derived CDR1 and CDR2 are SGHVS and FNYEAQ. The CDR3 sequence is 15 residues long. The CDR3 loop reads CASRGPHSSGNTIYF.

This rearrangement joins TRBV2 to TRBJ1-4. The CDR3 extends over 13 amino acids. Germline V gene sequence: CDR1 SNHLY, CDR2 FYNNEI. The CDR3 here is CASRRTTNEKLFF.

V usage is TRBV20-1 and J usage is TRBJ1-5. This CDR3 contains 13 residues. Looked up from germline, CDR1 is DFQATT and CDR2 is SNEGSKA (reference sequence). The CDR3 sequence is CSASDRSNQPQHF.

The chain is built from TRBV4-3 and TRBJ2-4; TCRdb indicates TRBD1, and absent DNA this call remains unverified. The germline V gene has CDR1 LGHNA and CDR2 YSLEER. The CDR3 is made up of 18 amino acids. CDR3 in amino acids: CASSQDPLGTLAKNIQYF.

This chain links TRBV4-3 with TRBJ2-2. CDR1 LGHNA and CDR2 YSLEER come from the germline V gene. There are 16 residues in the CDR3. The CDR3 loop is CASSQDSSKNTGELFF.

This chain joins TRBV7-9 and TRBJ2-1; TCRdb's assignment of TRBD1 cannot be checked, as there is no DNA. This CDR3 is 13 amino acids long. CDR1 and CDR2 (germline): SEHNR, FQNEAQ (reference sequence). CDR3 sequence: CASSSGQVVAQFF.

This chain uses TRBV5-6 with TRBJ2-1; TCRdb names TRBD2, which stays unverified in the absence of DNA. This CDR3 spans 17 amino acids. The germline V gene encodes CDR1 SGHDT and CDR2 YYEEEE. The CDR3 is CASSLWSSGPSYNEQFF.

The V and J genes are TRBV9 and TRBJ2-1; the D gene TCRdb calls, TRBD1, cannot be checked with no DNA. CDR1 and CDR2 from the germline V gene are SGDLS and YYNGEE. The CDR3 is 15 residues long. The CDR3 protein is CASSVVGTAYNEQFF.

The chain couples TRBV6-5 to TRBJ1-3; the TRBD1 assignment by TCRdb is unverifiable without DNA. The V gene's germline CDR1 is MNHEY and CDR2 SVGAGI. This CDR3 region has 16 residues. CDR3 loop: CASSSTGGFTGNTIYF.

The J gene is TRBJ2-4, the V gene TRBV29-1; checking the TCRdb D call of TRBD1 is not possible without DNA. CDR1 and CDR2 (germline): SQVTM, ANQGSEA. CDR3 size: 13 residues. This CDR3 is CSVVIGTKNIQYF.

This chain uses TRBV19 with TRBJ2-1. CDR1 LNHDA and CDR2 SQIVND come from the germline V gene (reference sequence). The CDR3 length is 15 residues. The CDR3 spells CASSIWESSYNEQFF.

The CDR3: CASRANRPGSFGNTIYF. The rearrangement joins TRBV2 to TRBJ1-3; the TRBD1 assignment by TCRdb is unverifiable without DNA. Germline values: CDR1 SNHLY, CDR2 FYNNEI. The CDR3 covers 17 residues.

This sequence joins TRBV2 and TRBJ2-3; TCRdb indicates TRBD1, and absent DNA this call remains unverified. Germline V CDR1 and CDR2: SNHLY, FYNNEI. This CDR3 region has 20 residues. This chain's CDR3 is CARGPLSGGATNIRTDTQYF.

The chain couples TRBV4-2 to TRBJ2-3; absent DNA, TCRdb's TRBD1 call cannot be checked. CDR3 size: 17 residues. Germline assignment: CDR1 LGHNA and CDR2 YNFKEQ. The CDR3 here is CASSQDDKGISTDTQYF.

J is TRBJ2-1 and V is TRBV28; as DNA is missing, the TRBD2 call by TCRdb cannot be tested. Looked up from germline, CDR1 is MDHEN and CDR2 is SYDVKM. The CDR3 is 14 amino acids. CDR3 amino acids: CASLPLLYYNEQFF.

The chain has TRBV12-3 or TRBV12-4 and TRBJ1-5; TCRdb calls TRBD1, which cannot be checked without DNA. This CDR3 has 17 amino acids. This chain's CDR3 is CASSLRGLGYSNQPQHF.

The chain joins TRBV5-1 to TRBJ2-1; TCRdb's D gene call, TRBD2, goes unchecked for lack of DNA. Germline V lookup: CDR1 SGHRS, CDR2 YFSETQ. CDR3 length: 16 amino acids. This chain's CDR3 is CASSVGLAGGLNEQFF.

V usage is TRBV11-3 and J usage is TRBJ2-1; TCRdb's D gene call, TRBD2, goes unchecked for lack of DNA. Germline CDR1 reads SGHNT; CDR2 reads YENEEA. The CDR3 has 15 residues. The CDR3 sequence: CASSLDPGPRGEQFF.

V usage is TRBV20-1 and J usage is TRBJ2-1; the TRBD2 assignment by TCRdb is unverifiable without DNA. Germline CDR1 is DFQATT and CDR2 is SNEGSKA (reference sequence). This CDR3 has 15 residues. The CDR3 loop reads CSASPSGSSYNEQFF.

The chain has TRBV29-1 and TRBJ1-1. The germline CDR1 and CDR2 sequences are SQVTM and ANQGSEA. The CDR3 consists of 11 residues. The CDR3 reads CSVGTNTEAFF.

The V gene is TRBV7-7, the J gene TRBJ2-5; TCRdb selects TRBD2, and the lack of DNA leaves this call unchecked. CDR1 SSHAT and CDR2 FNYEAQ come from the germline V gene (reference sequence). The CDR3 extends over 15 amino acids. CDR3 sequence: CASSLSAGGLETQYF.

CDR3 sequence: CASRLAGATPYEQYF. V is TRBV5-6 and J is TRBJ2-7; TCRdb's D call, TRBD2, is unchecked because there is no DNA. CDR3 size: 15 residues. The V gene's germline CDR1 is SGHDT and CDR2 YYEEEE.

The chain has TRBV28 and TRBJ2-7; TCRdb names TRBD1, which stays unverified in the absence of DNA. CDR1 is MDHEN and CDR2 is SYDVKM in the germline V gene. This CDR3 has 15 amino acids. The CDR3 region is CASSSPWGATYEQYF. Supplemented by reference TRBV28 and TRBJ2-7, the full variable domain reads DVKVTQSSRYLVKRTGEKVFLECVQDMDHENMFWYRQDPGLGLRLIYFSYDVKMKEKGDIPEGYSVSREKKERFSLILESASTNQTSMYLCASSSPWGATYEQYFGPGTRLTVT.

The chain uses TRBV29-1 and TRBJ2-2; without DNA, the TCRdb call of TRBD1 cannot be checked. The CDR3 is 17 residues long. Germline values: CDR1 SQVTM, CDR2 ANQGSEA. CDR3 sequence: CSVEDRGSTRITGELFF.

The genes are TRBV7-2 and TRBJ2-7. The CDR3 sequence is 11 residues long. Germline V gene sequence: CDR1 SGHTA, CDR2 FQGNSA. The CDR3 spells CASSLAGEQYF. Based on the CDR3 plus reference TRBV7-2 and TRBJ2-7, the full variable domain is GAGVSQSPSNKVTEKGKDVELRCDPISGHTALYWYRQSLGQGLEFLIYFQGNSAPDKSGLPSDRFSAERTGGSVSTLTIQRTQQEDSAVYLCASSLAGEQYFGPGTRLTVT.

This chain uses TRBV9 with TRBJ1-3; TCRdb's assignment of TRBD1 cannot be checked, as there is no DNA. CDR3 length: 13 residues. Looked up from germline, CDR1 is SGDLS and CDR2 is YYNGEE. CDR3 loop: CASSAGHGNTTYF.

The rearrangement uses TRBV12-3 or TRBV12-4 and TRBJ2-7; the TRBD1 assignment by TCRdb is unverifiable without DNA. The CDR3 sequence is 13 residues long. The CDR3 spells CASTSGGDYEQYF.